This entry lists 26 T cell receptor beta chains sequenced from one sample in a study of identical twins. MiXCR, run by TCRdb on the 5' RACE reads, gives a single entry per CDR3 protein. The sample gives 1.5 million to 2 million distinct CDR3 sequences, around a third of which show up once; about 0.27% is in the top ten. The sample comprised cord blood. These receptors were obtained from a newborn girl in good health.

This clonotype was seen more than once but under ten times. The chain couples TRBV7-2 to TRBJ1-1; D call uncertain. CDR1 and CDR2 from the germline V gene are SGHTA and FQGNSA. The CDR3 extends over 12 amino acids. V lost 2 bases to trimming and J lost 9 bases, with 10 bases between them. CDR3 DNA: TGTGCCAGCAGCTTAATCAGACATCAAGCTTTCTTT. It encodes CASSLIRHQAFF. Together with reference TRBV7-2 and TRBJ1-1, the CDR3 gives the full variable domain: GAGVSQSPSNKVTEKGKDVELRCDPISGHTALYWYRQSLGQGLEFLIYFQGNSAPDKSGLPSDRFSAERTGGSVSTLTIQRTQQEDSAVYLCASSLIRHQAFFGQGTRLTVV.

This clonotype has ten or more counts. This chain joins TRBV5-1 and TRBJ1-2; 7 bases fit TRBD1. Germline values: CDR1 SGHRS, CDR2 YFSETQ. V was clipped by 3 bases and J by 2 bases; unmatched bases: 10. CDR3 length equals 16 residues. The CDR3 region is CASSSHDRAGNYGYTF. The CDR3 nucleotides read TGCGCCAGCAGCTCCCACGACAGGGCGGGCAACTATGGCTACACCTTC.

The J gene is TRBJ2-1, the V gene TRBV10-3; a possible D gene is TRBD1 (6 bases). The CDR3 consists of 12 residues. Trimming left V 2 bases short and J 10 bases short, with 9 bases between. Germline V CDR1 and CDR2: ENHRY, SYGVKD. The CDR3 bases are TGTGCCATCAGTGAGCAGGGGACCGAGCAGTTCTTC. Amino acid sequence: CAISEQGTEQFF.

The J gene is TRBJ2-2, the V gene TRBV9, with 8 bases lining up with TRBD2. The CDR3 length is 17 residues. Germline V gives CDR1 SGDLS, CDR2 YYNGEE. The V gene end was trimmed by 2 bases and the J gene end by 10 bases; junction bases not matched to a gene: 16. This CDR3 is CASSVKPYSGIGEELFF. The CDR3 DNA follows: TGTGCCAGCAGCGTTAAGCCCTATAGCGGGATCGGCGAGGAGCTGTTTTTT.

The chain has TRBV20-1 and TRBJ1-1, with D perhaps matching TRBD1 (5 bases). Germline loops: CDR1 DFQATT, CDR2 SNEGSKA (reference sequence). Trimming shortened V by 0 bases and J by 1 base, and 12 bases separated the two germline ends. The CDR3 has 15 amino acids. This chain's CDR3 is CSARDRGTANTEAFF. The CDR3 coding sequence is TGCAGTGCTAGAGATAGAGGGACGGCGAACACTGAAGCTTTCTTT.

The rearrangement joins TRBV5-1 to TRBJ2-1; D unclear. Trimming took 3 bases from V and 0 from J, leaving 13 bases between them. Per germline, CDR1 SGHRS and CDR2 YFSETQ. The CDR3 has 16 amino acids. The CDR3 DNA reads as TGCGCCAGCAGCTCTAGATATATGGGCTCCTACAATGAGCAGTTCTTC. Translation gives CASSSRYMGSYNEQFF.

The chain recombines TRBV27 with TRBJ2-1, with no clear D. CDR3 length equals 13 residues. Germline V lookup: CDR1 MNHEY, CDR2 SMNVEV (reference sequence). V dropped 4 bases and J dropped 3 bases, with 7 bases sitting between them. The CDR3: CASSWNSYNEQFF. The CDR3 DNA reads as TGTGCCAGCAGTTGGAACAGCTACAATGAGCAGTTCTTC.

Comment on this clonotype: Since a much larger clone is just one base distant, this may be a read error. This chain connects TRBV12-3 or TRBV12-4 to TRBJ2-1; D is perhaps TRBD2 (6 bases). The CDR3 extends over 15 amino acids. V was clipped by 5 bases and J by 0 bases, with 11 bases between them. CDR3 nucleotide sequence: TGTGCCAGCAGTCTCCAACTAGCCTCCTACAATGAGCAGTTCTTC. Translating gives CASSLQLASYNEQFF.

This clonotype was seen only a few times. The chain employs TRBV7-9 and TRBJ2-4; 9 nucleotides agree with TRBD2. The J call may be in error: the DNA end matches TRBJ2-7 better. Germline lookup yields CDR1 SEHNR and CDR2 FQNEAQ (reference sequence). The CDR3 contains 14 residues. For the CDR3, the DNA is TGTGCCAGCAGTCTTTGGACTAGCGCTTACGAGCAGTACTTC. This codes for CASSLWTSAYEQYF.

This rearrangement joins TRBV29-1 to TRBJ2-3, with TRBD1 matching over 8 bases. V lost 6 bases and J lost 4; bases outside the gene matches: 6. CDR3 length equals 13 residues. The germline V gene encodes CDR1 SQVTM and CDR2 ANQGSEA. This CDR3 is CSVDKQGADTQYF. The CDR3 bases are TGCAGCGTCGACAAACAGGGGGCAGATACGCAGTATTTT.

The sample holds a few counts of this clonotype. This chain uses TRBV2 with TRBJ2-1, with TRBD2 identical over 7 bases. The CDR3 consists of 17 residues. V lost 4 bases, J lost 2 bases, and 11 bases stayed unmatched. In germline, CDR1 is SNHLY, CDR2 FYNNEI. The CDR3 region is CASSVDRLAITYNEQFF. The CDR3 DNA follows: TGTGCCAGCAGTGTAGACCGACTAGCTATCACCTACAATGAGCAGTTCTTC.

The CDR3 region is CASSKLSSAHEQFF. The CDR3 nucleotides are TGTGCCAGCAGCAAGCTGTCTAGCGCCCATGAGCAGTTCTTC. The chain recombines TRBV7-8 with TRBJ2-1; D perhaps matches TRBD2 (6 bases). CDR3 size: 14 residues. V lost 5 bases to trimming and J lost 8 bases, with 16 bases between them. Germline CDR1 is SGHVS and CDR2 is FQNEAQ. Supplemented by reference TRBV7-8 and TRBJ2-1, the full variable domain reads GAGVSQSPRYKVAKRGQDVALRCDPISGHVSLFWYQQALGQGPEFLTYFQNEAQLDKSGLPSDRFFAERPEGSVSTLKIQRTQQEDSAVYLCASSKLSSAHEQFFGPGTRLTVL.

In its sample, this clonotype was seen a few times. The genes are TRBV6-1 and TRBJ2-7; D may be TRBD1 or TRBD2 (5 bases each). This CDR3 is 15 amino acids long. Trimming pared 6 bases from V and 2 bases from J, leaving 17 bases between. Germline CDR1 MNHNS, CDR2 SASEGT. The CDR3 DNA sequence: TGTGCCAGCAGCCCCTCGGGACCCCCGGCCTACGAGCAGTACTTC. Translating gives CASSPSGPPAYEQYF.

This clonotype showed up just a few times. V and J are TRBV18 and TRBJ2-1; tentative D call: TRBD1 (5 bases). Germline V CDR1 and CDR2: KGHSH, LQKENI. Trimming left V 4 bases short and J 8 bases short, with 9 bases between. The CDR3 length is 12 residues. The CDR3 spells CASSRQGHEQFF. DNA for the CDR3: TGTGCCAGCTCACGTCAGGGTCATGAGCAGTTCTTC.

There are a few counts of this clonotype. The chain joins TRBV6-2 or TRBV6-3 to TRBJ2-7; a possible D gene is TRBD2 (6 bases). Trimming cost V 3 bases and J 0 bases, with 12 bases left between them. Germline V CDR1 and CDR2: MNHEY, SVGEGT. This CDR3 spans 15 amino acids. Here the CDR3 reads CASSYMGLGSYEQYF. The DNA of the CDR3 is TGTGCCAGCAGTTATATGGGACTCGGCTCCTACGAGCAGTACTTC.

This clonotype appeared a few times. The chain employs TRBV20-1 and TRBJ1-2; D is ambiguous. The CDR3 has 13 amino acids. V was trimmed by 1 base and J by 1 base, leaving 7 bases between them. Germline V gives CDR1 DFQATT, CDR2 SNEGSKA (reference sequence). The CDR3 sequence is CSARVFSNYGYTF. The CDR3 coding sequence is TGCAGTGCTAGAGTGTTCAGTAACTATGGCTACACCTTC.

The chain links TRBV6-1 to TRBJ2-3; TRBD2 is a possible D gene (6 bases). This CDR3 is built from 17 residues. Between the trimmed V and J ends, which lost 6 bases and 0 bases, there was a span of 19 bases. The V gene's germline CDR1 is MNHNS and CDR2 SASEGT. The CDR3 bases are TGTGCCAGCAGAAAGTACCTAGCGCCAACTAGCACAGATACGCAGTATTTT. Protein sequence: CASRKYLAPTSTDTQYF.

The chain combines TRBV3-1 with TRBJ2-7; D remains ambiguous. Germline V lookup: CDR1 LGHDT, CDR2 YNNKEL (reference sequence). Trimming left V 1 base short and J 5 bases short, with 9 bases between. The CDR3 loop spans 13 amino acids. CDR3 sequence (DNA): TGTGCCAGCAGCCAAGTGGGGTCCCACGAGCAGTACTTC. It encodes CASSQVGSHEQYF.

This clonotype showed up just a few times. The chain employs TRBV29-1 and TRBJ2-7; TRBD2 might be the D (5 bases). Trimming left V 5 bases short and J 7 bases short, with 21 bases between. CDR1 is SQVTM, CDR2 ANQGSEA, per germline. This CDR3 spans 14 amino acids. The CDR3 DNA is TGCAGCGTTCGGCCTGGGCTAGCTCGAAATGAGCAGTACTTC. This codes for CSVRPGLARNEQYF.

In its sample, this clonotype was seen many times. CDR3 sequence (DNA): TGCGCCAGCAGCTTGGACTCACTAGCGGGATTCTACGAGCAGTACTTC. Translation: CASSLDSLAGFYEQYF. This chain joins TRBV5-1 and TRBJ2-7; 10 bases align to TRBD2. The germline V gene encodes CDR1 SGHRS and CDR2 YFSETQ. The CDR3 is made up of 16 amino acids. After removal of 0 bases from V and 3 bases from J, the junction contained 6 bases not matched to a gene.

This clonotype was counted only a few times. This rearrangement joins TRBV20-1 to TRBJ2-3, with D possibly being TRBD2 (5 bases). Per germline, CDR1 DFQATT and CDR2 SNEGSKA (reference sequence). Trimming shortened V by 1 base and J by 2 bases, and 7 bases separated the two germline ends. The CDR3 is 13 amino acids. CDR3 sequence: CSARADFTDTQYF. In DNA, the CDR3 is TGCAGTGCTAGAGCGGACTTCACAGATACGCAGTATTTT.

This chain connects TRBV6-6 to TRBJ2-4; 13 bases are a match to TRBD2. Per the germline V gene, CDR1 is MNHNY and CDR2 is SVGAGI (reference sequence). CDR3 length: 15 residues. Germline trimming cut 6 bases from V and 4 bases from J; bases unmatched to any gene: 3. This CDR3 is CASRPGLAGKNIQYF. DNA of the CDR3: TGTGCCAGCAGACCGGGACTAGCGGGGAAAAACATTCAGTACTTC.

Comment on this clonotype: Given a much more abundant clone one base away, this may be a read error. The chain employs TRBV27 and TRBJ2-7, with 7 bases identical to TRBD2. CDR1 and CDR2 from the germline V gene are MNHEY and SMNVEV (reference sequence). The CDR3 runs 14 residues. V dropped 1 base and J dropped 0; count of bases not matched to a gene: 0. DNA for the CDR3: TGTGCCAGCAGTTTATGCGGGAGCTCCTACGAGCAGTACTTC. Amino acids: CASSLCGSSYEQYF.

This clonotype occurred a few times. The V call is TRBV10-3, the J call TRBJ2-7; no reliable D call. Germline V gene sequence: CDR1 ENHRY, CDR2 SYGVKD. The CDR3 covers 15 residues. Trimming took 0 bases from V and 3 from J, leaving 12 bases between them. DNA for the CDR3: TGTGCCATCAGTGAGTCAGAGCCCTTAGGCTACGAGCAGTACTTC. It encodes CAISESEPLGYEQYF.

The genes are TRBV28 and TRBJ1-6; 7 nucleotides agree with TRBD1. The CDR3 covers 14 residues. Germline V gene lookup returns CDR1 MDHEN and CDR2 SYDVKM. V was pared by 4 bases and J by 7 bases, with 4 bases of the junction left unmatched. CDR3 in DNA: TGTGCCAGCAGTTCGACAGGGACGAATTCACCCCTCCACTTT. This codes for CASSSTGTNSPLHF.

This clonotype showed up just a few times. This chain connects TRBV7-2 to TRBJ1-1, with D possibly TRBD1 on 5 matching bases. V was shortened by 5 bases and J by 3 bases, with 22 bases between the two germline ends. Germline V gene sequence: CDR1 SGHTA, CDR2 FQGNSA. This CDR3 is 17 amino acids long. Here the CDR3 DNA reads TGTGCCAGCAGCCCAGTCGGGACCCAGGTTGCGGACACTGAAGCTTTCTTT. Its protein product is CASSPVGTQVADTEAFF.